Listed below are T cell receptor beta chains from one sample, sequenced in a study of OX40 agonist ivuxolimab in advanced cancers. Sequencing was performed with immunoSEQ multiplex PCR; in TCRdb, only in-frame clones are kept and a portion is missing. The data show roughly 90,000 clones, more than 80% seen once. The specimen comprised CD4+ or CD8+ T cells sorted from blood, sampled in a trial of the OX40 agonist ivuxolimab. These receptors were collected from an adult with an advanced solid tumor such as melanoma, head and neck, liver or kidney cancer. The CDR3 runs from the conserved cysteine through the conserved F or W. A D gene is named only where the DNA matches it firmly. Some rows have no size entry. The others give once, few or many, or a class for an expanded clone.

TRBJ1-5	-	-	TRBV19	TGTGCCAGTAGTATGGGGGGTAGCAATCAGCCCCAGCATTTT	CASSMGGSNQPQHF
TRBJ2-1	-	-	TRBV7-3	TGTGCCAGCAGCTTAACCGGGACTCCGGGGGAGCAGTTCTTC	CASSLTGTPGEQFF
TRBJ2-7	TRBD1	-	TRBV7-9	TGTGCCAGCAGCGATGGCCGTAGGTGGGGACAGGGGTCCTACGAGCAGTACTTC	CASSDGRRWGQGSYEQYF
TRBJ1-5	-	-	TRBV18	TGTGCCAGCTCACCACTGGGGGGCAATCAGCCCCAGCATTTT	CASSPLGGNQPQHF
TRBJ2-5	TRBD2	-	TRBV10-3	TGTGCCATCAGTGAAGGTAGCGGGATCGGTGAGACCCAGTACTTC	CAISEGSGIGETQYF
TRBJ2-1	TRBD2	-	TRBV5-1	TGCGCCAGCCAAACTAGCGGGACAAGGAATGAGCAGTTCTTC	CASQTSGTRNEQFF
TRBJ1-1	-	-	TRBV7-9	TGTGCCAGCAGCTTGGACGGGAGTAGGACTGAAGCTTTCTTT	CASSLDGSRTEAFF
TRBJ1-3	-	-	TRBV5-4	TGTGCCAGCAGCTCCGGACTCGGACCTGGAAACACCATATATTTT	CASSSGLGPGNTIYF
TRBJ1-2	-	few	TRBV28	TGTGCCAGCAGGAACCCCTATGGCTACACCTTC	CASRNPYGYTF
TRBJ1-4	-	-	TRBV15	TGTGCCACCAGCAGAGATTGGGCCGGGGCTGGTGGAAAACTGTTTTTT	CATSRDWAGAGGKLFF
TRBJ1-5	-	-	TRBV2	TGTGCCAGCAGTGGGAGAAATGTCCAGCATTTT	CASSGRNVQHF
TRBJ2-5	-	-	TRBV9	TGTGCCAGCAGCGTAGTTTCCAACCAAGAGACCCAGTACTTC	CASSVVSNQETQYF
TRBJ2-7	TRBD2	-	TRBV7-2	TGTGCCAGCAGCCCGGGAGGCCCCACCTACGAGCAGTACTTC	CASSPGGPTYEQYF
TRBJ2-7	-	-	TRBV11-1	TGTGCCAGCAACAACAGGCAGTTACCGGGCGAGCAGTACTTC	CASNNRQLPGEQYF
TRBJ2-7	-	-	TRBV6-5	TGTGCCAGCAGTTTCCAGGGTCTAGGAAACACCTACGAGCAGTACTTC	CASSFQGLGNTYEQYF
TRBJ2-2	TRBD2	-	TRBV5-1	TGCGCCAGCAGCTCGGGACTAGCGGGAAACACCGGGGAGCTGTTTTTT	CASSSGLAGNTGELFF
TRBJ2-5	TRBD2	-	TRBV5-6	TGTGCCAGCAGCTTGCGTAGTCTAGCGGGAGAAAGGACACGCAGGGCCCAGTACTTC	CASSLRSLAGERTRRAQYF
TRBJ2-1	TRBD2	-	TRBV29-1	TGCAGCGATCGACAGAGCGGGATCGGGAATGAGCAGTTCTTC	CSDRQSGIGNEQFF
TRBJ1-2	-	once	TRBV9	TGTGCCAGCAGCTGGGGCGGTAACTATGGCTACACCTTC	CASSWGGNYGYTF
TRBJ1-5	-	once	TRBV5-1	TGCGCCAGCAGCTGGACGGACAGCCGCAATCAGCCCCAGCATTTT	CASSWTDSRNQPQHF
TRBJ2-2	TRBD2	-	TRBV7-2	TGTGCCAGCAGCTTCCCTAGCGGGAGAGTCACCGGGGAGCTGTTTTTT	CASSFPSGRVTGELFF
TRBJ2-3	TRBD1	-	TRBV6-5	TGTGCCAGCAGTTATACAGGGGTGGTGAATACGCAGTATTTT	CASSYTGVVNTQYF
TRBJ1-6	TRBD1	-	TRBV7-9	TGTGCCAGCAGCGGGTCGGACAGGGGGCTTACACCCCTCCACTTT	CASSGSDRGLTPLHF
TRBJ1-3	-	-	TRBV7-9	TGTGCCAGCAGCTTCGGAGCCTCCACGGGCGGAAACACCATATATTTT	CASSFGASTGGNTIYF
TRBJ2-1	-	-	TRBV7-3	TGTGCCAGCAGCTCTCCCCAGCGAAATGAGCAGTTCTTC	CASSSPQRNEQFF
TRBJ1-1	-	-	TRBV11-3	TGTGCCAGCAGCGTCAGGGATTCTACTGAAGCTTTCTTT	CASSVRDSTEAFF
TRBJ2-5	TRBD1	-	TRBV12-5	TGTGCTAGTGGTTCGGGACAGGCCGGGGGAGAGACCCAGTACTTC	CASGSGQAGGETQYF
TRBJ1-1	-	-	TRBV7-2	TGTGCCAGCAGCTTCTCGAACACTGAAGCTTTCTTT	CASSFSNTEAFF
TRBJ2-5	TRBD2	-	TRBV7-3	TGTGCCAGCAGCTTAACGAGCGCTAGCGGGAAAGAGACCCAGTACTTC	CASSLTSASGKETQYF
TRBJ1-5	-	-	TRBV6-5	TGTGCCAGCAGTCGTCGGGACACCCGGCAGCCCCAGCATTTT	CASSRRDTRQPQHF
TRBJ2-5	-	-	TRBV2	TGTGCCAGCATCGAGCAGGGGGAGACCCAGTACTTC	CASIEQGETQYF
TRBJ2-7	-	-	TRBV28	TGTGCCAGCAGTCTCGCCTACGAGCAGTACTTC	CASSLAYEQYF
TRBJ2-7	TRBD2	-	TRBV9	TGTGCCAGCAGCCTAGGCCCGGGACTAGGGGGACCGTACGAGCAGTACTTC	CASSLGPGLGGPYEQYF
TRBJ1-3	-	-	TRBV2	TGTGCCAGCAATTATGGCAGGGGCTGGAACACCATATATTTT	CASNYGRGWNTIYF
TRBJ1-3	-	-	TRBV18	TGTGCCAGCTCACCAACCCGGATCTCTGGAAACACCATATATTTT	CASSPTRISGNTIYF
TRBJ2-7	TRBD1	-	TRBV28	TGTGCCAGCACCTACTGGGACAGGGACTACGAGCAGTACTTC	CASTYWDRDYEQYF
TRBJ1-5	TRBD1	once	TRBV2	TGTGCCAGCAGTGGATCCGGACAGGGCCATCAGCCCCAGCATTTT	CASSGSGQGHQPQHF
TRBJ2-5	-	few	TRBV28	TGTGCCAGCAGTTTATCACGATGGAGGGGGACCCAGTACTTC	CASSLSRWRGTQYF
TRBJ2-6	TRBD1	-	TRBV7-2	TGTGCCAGCAGCTTCACAGGGGACGGGGCCAACGTCCTGACTTTC	CASSFTGDGANVLTF
TRBJ2-5	TRBD2	-	TRBV5-4	TGTGCCAGCAGCTTGATGCTAGCGGGAGTGGAGACCCAGTACTTC	CASSLMLAGVETQYF
TRBJ1-3	-	-	TRBV11-2	TGTGCCAGCAGCTTAGTTCTTCAGGGCGAGCTGGGGTCTGGAAACACCATATATTTT	CASSLVLQGELGSGNTIYF
TRBJ1-5	-	-	TRBV5-8	TGTGCCAGCAGCTTGGGCTGGGCAGAGAGGAGCAATCAGCCCCAGCATTTT	CASSLGWAERSNQPQHF
TRBJ1-2	-	-	TRBV18	TGTGCCAGCTCACCTGAAGGAATTTTTGGCTACACCTTC	CASSPEGIFGYTF
TRBJ2-5	-	once	TRBV14	TGTGCCAGCAGCCAAGTATCCGGGGCCGCCCTGAGGTCGCAAGAGACCCAGTACTTC	CASSQVSGAALRSQETQYF
TRBJ1-5	-	-	TRBV21-1	TGTGCCAGCAGCAAGGCCAGCCTCAATCAGCCCCAGCATTTT	CASSKASLNQPQHF
TRBJ1-5	-	-	TRBV6-1	TGTGCCAGCAGTGAACAGGGAAGTGATCAGCCCCAGCATTTT	CASSEQGSDQPQHF
TRBJ2-1	TRBD2	once	TRBV6-5	TGTGCCAGTAGGCGGGAGAATGAGCAGTTCTTC	CASRRENEQFF
TRBJ2-5	-	-	TRBV5-1	TGCGCCAGCAGCTTGGAAGGGGAAGAGACCCAGTACTTC	CASSLEGEETQYF
TRBJ2-1	TRBD1	-	TRBV4-1	TGCGCCAGCAGCGGTACAGGGGGCTACAATGAGCAGTTCTTC	CASSGTGGYNEQFF
TRBJ1-1	-	-	TRBV4-2	TGTGCCAGCAGCCAATTGGCCGGCATGGAAGCTTTCTTT	CASSQLAGMEAFF
TRBJ1-2	TRBD1	-	TRBV27	TGTGCCAGCAGCCGGGACAGGGAGTCCTATGGCTACACCTTC	CASSRDRESYGYTF
TRBJ2-5	-	-	TRBV12-5	TGTGCTAGTGGGCGGGATGGGGGGACACATAACTTC	CASGRDGGTHNF
TRBJ2-5	TRBD1	-	TRBV10-3	TGTGCCATCAGTCGACAGGGGGGTGGAGAGACCCAGTACTTC	CAISRQGGGETQYF